This T cell receptor (beta chain) was recovered during a study of identical twins. Template switching added a universal primer binding site, and final cDNA carried unique molecular identifiers. TCRdb reprocessed the 5' RACE reads with MiXCR, giving one entry per CDR3 protein. The table shows 600,000 to 800,000 distinct CDR3 sequences, with about 20% occurring only once. Trimming left V 2 bases short and J 3 bases short, with 10 bases between. This CDR3 region has 15 residues. This clonotype was counted many times. The same sample was also used in a study of T cells expressing NK-cell markers.

The sequenced material came from PBMCs. The clonotype was recovered from a woman between 18 and 29 years old in good health. This chain links TRBV12-3 or TRBV12-4 with TRBJ1-4; D not certain. In nucleotides, the CDR3 is TGTGCCAGCAGTTTAAGGGCCTCCTCTAATGAAAAACTGTTTTTT. Translating it yields CASSLRASSNEKLFF.